Listed below are T cell receptor beta chains from one sample, sequenced in a study of identical twins. TCRdb redid the calling of the 5' RACE reads with MiXCR, one entry per CDR3 protein. Of 400,000 to 500,000 distinct CDR3 sequences listed, 18% are singletons. Sequenced input: naive T cells sorted from blood. The receptors were gathered from a man aged 45-65 years in good health. The CDR3 runs from the conserved cysteine through the conserved F or W.

TRBV4-2,CASSRVSGGDTDTQYF
TRBV25-1,CASSEFGGQPQHF
TRBV2,CASSDGGVNQPQHF
TRBV2,CASSVGTGAGYTF
TRBV7-3,CASSLTLGGTDTQYF
TRBV12-3/TRBV12-4,CASRSILSDTQYF
TRBV28,CASCRMGGNTGELFF
TRBV27,CASSLVRGNSPLHF
TRBV7-2,CASSQRQGASF
TRBV28,CASRPDRGLTEAFF
TRBV12-3/TRBV12-4,CASRQGHTQYF
TRBV10-3,CAIRTGSSYNEQFF
TRBV7-8,CASSLAPYGVGAYKNIQYF
TRBV27,CASSLSTWGEPYEQYF
TRBV29-1,CSVEGGPNYGYTF
TRBV4-2,CASSLTQGDNYGYTF
TRBV20-1,CSASGTSRNEQFF
TRBV6-5,CASSYSGDRYEQYF
TRBV6-5,CASSYSRGFEQYF
TRBV20-1,CSAPLDVGFYYEQYF
TRBV5-1,CASSAYRGTPPNEQFF
TRBV29-1,CSVEGGTSGSWNEQFF
TRBV28,CASSLGGQAWSSNQPQHF
TRBV30,CAWRRLAWNTGELFF
TRBV4-1,CASSLGTDSHNEQFF
TRBV24-1,CATSDPGRSGGYTF
TRBV10-3,CAISDPDTQYF
TRBV12-3/TRBV12-4,CASSFQGDTEAFF
TRBV9,CASSPPWGATDTQYF
TRBV14,CASSQPGQGEKLFF
TRBV6-5,CASSYRGPAYEQYF
TRBV19,CASSRDGTRTGELFF
TRBV20-1,CSATPGGHGGYEQYF
TRBV9,CARVGQSNGLDYGYTF
TRBV5-5,CASSSFLTGRDLQTQYF
TRBV29-1,CSVELGMRYQETQYF
TRBV18,CASSPQGLQETQYF
TRBV7-2,CASSLVGTWDTQYF
TRBV20-1,CSARGPPGRRTGELFF
TRBV6-2/TRBV6-3,CASSYSGTVMSPLHF
TRBV4-2,CASSGAGTGNEKLFF
TRBV5-6,CASSLGRRGHTYNEQFF
TRBV5-1,CASSFIQGRTGELFF
TRBV5-1,CASSLGRRTPTDTQYF
TRBV11-3,CASSLGGRINNNEQFF
TRBV12-3/TRBV12-4,CASRGGTSGGIDNEQFF
TRBV9,CASSVAPTAQETQYF
TRBV7-2,CASSPGLAGAPGNEQFF
TRBV6-5,CASSYDLGVYEQYF
TRBV29-1,CSVEIGQNTEAFF